Below, 2 T cell receptor beta chains from the same sample are listed, as sequenced in a study of circulating and synovial CD4+ cells in juvenile arthritis. Clones were read by immunoSEQ multiplex PCR, and TCRdb kept only the in-frame ones, dropping some. Of 25,000 to 35,000 clones listed, approximately 92% are singletons. The sequenced material came from CD4+ T cells from blood. Source of these receptors: a human donor with juvenile idiopathic arthritis.

The chain is built from TRBV7-3 and TRBJ1-2, with TRBD1 matching 7 bases. Trimming cost V 3 bases and J 0 bases; bases outside gene matches: 1. Germline V CDR1 and CDR2: SGHTA, FQGTGA. The CDR3 spans 14 residues. The CDR3 reads CASSFDRANYGYTF. The CDR3 region has the DNA TGTGCCAGCAGCTTCGACAGGGCTAACTATGGCTACACCTTC.

To note about this clone: Other DNA sequences from this sample encode an identical CDR3 as well. The chain carries TRBV18 and TRBJ1-2, with D unclear. The V gene's germline CDR1 is KGHSH and CDR2 LQKENI. There are 13 residues in the CDR3. Trimming removed 2 bases at V and 2 bases at J, with 6 bases between. CDR3 bases: TGTGCCAGCTCACCAGACAAGAACTATGGCTACACCTTC. It is translated as CASSPDKNYGYTF. The whole variable domain, remainder taken from reference TRBV18 and TRBJ1-2, is NAGVMQNPRHLVRRRGQEARLRCSPMKGHSHVYWYRQLPEEGLKFMVYLQKENIIDESGMPKERFSAEFPKEGPSILRIQQVVRGDSAAYFCASSPDKNYGYTFGSGTRLTVV.